The 24 T cell receptor beta chains presented below share a single source sample, sequenced in a study of T cells in Graves' hyperthyroidism and ophthalmopathy. What was amplified from RNA transcripts were TCR beta CDR3 regions. The HTBI set primed first-round TCR CDR3 RT-PCR. One entry per CDR3 protein results from TCRdb running MiXCR on the multiplex PCR reads. This sample has 500,000 to 750,000 distinct CDR3 sequences; 15% to 18% occur once, and the top ten carry approximately 7%. Sequenced input: blood. These receptor sequences come from a woman aged 25-40 years with Graves' hyperthyroidism.

In this sample, this clonotype turned up many times. This chain uses TRBV5-1 with TRBJ2-7; no clear D gene. Trimming took 0 bases from V and 0 from J, leaving 7 bases between them. Per the germline V gene, CDR1 is SGHRS and CDR2 is YFSETQ. The CDR3 extends over 14 amino acids. CDR3 protein: CASSLVALSYEQYF. The DNA of the CDR3 is TGCGCCAGCAGCTTGGTGGCTCTCTCCTACGAGCAGTACTTC.

The sample holds many counts of this clonotype. This rearrangement joins TRBV7-9 to TRBJ2-4; 8 nucleotides align to TRBD2. Germline V lookup: CDR1 SEHNR, CDR2 FQNEAQ (reference sequence). The CDR3 has 16 amino acids. V shed 5 bases and J 0 bases; nucleotides not matched to a gene: 6. In DNA form, the CDR3 reads TGTGCCAGCAGCCGCTCGGGGGGGGTAGCCAAAAACATTCAGTACTTC. It specifies CASSRSGGVAKNIQYF.

This clonotype was counted at least ten times. The chain has TRBV7-8 and TRBJ2-3, with D possibly being TRBD1 (6 bases). Trimming pared 5 bases from V and 4 bases from J, leaving 16 bases between. This CDR3 region has 15 residues. Germline V gene sequence: CDR1 SGHVS, CDR2 FQNEAQ. CDR3: CASSPRWGQADTQYF. The CDR3 nucleotides are TGTGCCAGCAGCCCGAGGTGGGGGCAGGCAGATACGCAGTATTTT.

This clonotype appeared many times. This chain joins TRBV20-1 and TRBJ1-4, with 10 bases matching TRBD1. The CDR3 is 18 residues long. J was trimmed by 7 bases and V by 0 bases; bases with no gene match: 14. Germline V gene lookup returns CDR1 DFQATT and CDR2 SNEGSKA (reference sequence). The CDR3 DNA is TGCAGTGCTAGAGATCCCGGGGACAGGGGCAAGTGGAGTGAAAAACTGTTTTTT. Its protein is CSARDPGDRGKWSEKLFF.

This clonotype was counted many times. This chain connects TRBV12-3 or TRBV12-4 to TRBJ2-1; 7 bases fit TRBD1. The length of the CDR3 is 15 residues. With 5 bases clipped from V and 4 bases from J, the junction kept 8 bases outside the gene matches. CDR3 sequence (DNA): TGTGCCAGCAGTCAATCCGGGACAGAGTACAATGAGCAGTTCTTC. It specifies CASSQSGTEYNEQFF.

This chain joins TRBV6-1 and TRBJ2-7, with D tentatively TRBD2 (6 bases). Germline CDR1 is MNHNS and CDR2 is SASEGT. This CDR3 region has 15 residues. The germline V and J ends were trimmed by 6 bases and 2 bases, with 17 bases remaining between them. CDR3 protein: CASSTRRGRTYEQYF. The DNA for the CDR3 is TGTGCCAGCAGCACCCGGCGGGGCCGGACCTACGAGCAGTACTTC.

This clonotype was seen repeatedly, ten times or more. At one end the junction does not follow the germline gene, possibly because of a read error. The rearrangement joins TRBV20-1 to TRBJ2-1; TRBD2 matches at 8 bases. The CDR3 consists of 14 residues. In germline, CDR1 is DFQATT, CDR2 SNEGSKA (reference sequence). The CDR3 DNA follows: TGCGGTGCTGACGGGGGGGAGGGGTACAATGAGCAGTTCTTC. As protein: CGADGGEGYNEQFF.

This clonotype was detected ten times or more. The genes are TRBV20-1 and TRBJ2-7; tentatively, D is TRBD1 or TRBD2 (5 bases each). This CDR3 spans 11 amino acids. Germline V CDR1 and CDR2: DFQATT, SNEGSKA (reference sequence). The CDR3: CRHGTASEQYF. The CDR3, as DNA: TGCAGACACGGGACGGCGTCCGAGCAGTACTTC.

This clonotype has at least ten counts. J is TRBJ2-1 and V is TRBV5-1; TRBD1 matches 7 bases. The length of the CDR3 is 15 residues. V lost 0 bases to trimming and J lost 3 bases; unmatched junction nucleotides: 3. The germline V gene has CDR1 SGHRS and CDR2 YFSETQ. The CDR3 coding sequence is TGCGCCAGCAGCTTGGCCGCAGGGGGCTACAATGAGCAGTTCTTC. As protein: CASSLAAGGYNEQFF. Looking up the rest from reference TRBV5-1 and TRBJ2-1 gives the full variable domain: KAGVTQTPRYLIKTRGQQVTLSCSPISGHRSVSWYQQTPGQGLQFLFEYFSETQRNKGNFPGRFSGRQFSNSRSEMNVSTLELGDSALYLCASSLAAGGYNEQFFGPGTRLTVL.

This clonotype was recorded a few times. The gene calls are TRBV24-1 and TRBJ2-7; no definite D call. Germline values: CDR1 KGHDR, CDR2 SFDVKD. Trimming pared 3 bases from V and 3 bases from J, leaving 8 bases between. CDR3 length equals 13 residues. CDR3 sequence: CATSDGDFYEQYF. CDR3 DNA sequence: TGTGCCACCAGTGATGGAGACTTCTACGAGCAGTACTTC.

In this sample, this clonotype turned up many times. The V and J genes are TRBV27 and TRBJ2-2; the D gene is possibly TRBD2 (6 bases). Per the germline V gene, CDR1 is MNHEY and CDR2 is SMNVEV (reference sequence). The CDR3 sequence is 15 residues long. Trimming took off 6 bases at V and 7 bases at J, with 18 bases between the two ends. In DNA, the CDR3 is TGTGCCAGCAGCCCGTCCCGGGAGTTCAACGGGGAGCTGTTTTTT. Protein product: CASSPSREFNGELFF.

The genes are TRBV4-1 and TRBJ2-5, with TRBD1 matching over 11 bases. The CDR3 spans 18 residues. Germline V gene sequence: CDR1 MGHRA, CDR2 YSYEKL. The J segment lost 4 bases and the V segment lost 4 bases, leaving 14 bases of the junction unmatched. For the CDR3, the DNA is TGCGCCAGCAGCCTCCGACCTTCCGGGACAGGGGGTGGAGAGACCCAGTACTTC. Translating gives CASSLRPSGTGGGETQYF.

The genes are TRBV5-1 and TRBJ1-5, with D unresolved. Germline lookup yields CDR1 SGHRS and CDR2 YFSETQ. V lost 5 bases and J 0 bases, leaving 12 bases between the germline ends. This CDR3 region has 15 residues. The CDR3: CASSMGGSSNQPQHF. The CDR3, as DNA: TGCGCCAGCAGTATGGGAGGTAGTAGCAATCAGCCCCAGCATTTT.

The rearrangement joins TRBV29-1 to TRBJ1-1, with D hard to call. CDR1 and CDR2 from the germline V gene are SQVTM and ANQGSEA. Trimming removed 6 bases at V and 3 bases at J, with 17 bases between. The CDR3 contains 14 residues. CDR3 sequence: CSVAPVGKDTEAFF. In nucleotides, the CDR3 is TGCAGCGTCGCTCCGGTAGGTAAAGACACTGAAGCTTTCTTT.

The V call is TRBV6-1, the J call TRBJ2-7; the D is unclear. V lost 6 bases and J lost 3, with 6 bases in between. Germline lookup yields CDR1 MNHNS and CDR2 SASEGT. This CDR3 spans 11 amino acids. The CDR3 protein is CASRLIYEQYF. In nucleotides, the CDR3 is TGTGCCAGCAGGCTTATCTACGAGCAGTACTTC.

This chain joins TRBV10-2 and TRBJ2-1; D is undetermined. Trimming took off 6 bases at V and 7 bases at J, with 19 bases between the two ends. The CDR3 covers 15 residues. Germline CDR1 is WSHSY and CDR2 is SAAADI. In DNA form, the CDR3 reads TGCGCCAGCAGCCTTCATCCAGGCCCTCTGAATGAGCAGTTCTTC. Its protein product is CASSLHPGPLNEQFF.

The chain is built from TRBV12-3 or TRBV12-4 and TRBJ2-1, with 7 nucleotides matching TRBD2. Losses at the gene ends were 6 bases for V and 6 bases for J; bases not matched to a gene: 8. The CDR3 sequence is 14 residues long. The CDR3 nucleotides read TGTGCCAGCAGCCGGACTAGTAGTTTCAATGAGCAGTTCTTC. Protein product: CASSRTSSFNEQFF.

This clonotype was detected many times. The chain combines TRBV15 with TRBJ2-1; D ambiguous. CDR3 length: 12 amino acids. The V end lost 4 bases, the J end lost 5 bases, and 6 bases lay between the germline ends. Germline CDR1 and CDR2: LNHNV and YYDKDF (reference sequence). The CDR3: CATSNLNNEQFF. The CDR3 DNA reads as TGTGCCACCAGCAATCTGAACAATGAGCAGTTCTTC.

This clonotype was recorded a few times. The CDR3 protein is CASSDELSYEQYF. CDR3 nucleotides: TGCGCCAGCAGCGACGAGCTCTCCTACGAGCAGTACTTC. The rearrangement joins TRBV5-1 to TRBJ2-7; D unresolved. The CDR3 has 13 residues. The ends were cut back, 4 bases at V and 0 bases at J, with 8 bases in the middle. CDR1 is SGHRS and CDR2 is YFSETQ in the germline V gene.

This clonotype showed up just a few times. The chain employs TRBV15 and TRBJ1-3; D is uncertain. There are 16 residues in the CDR3. Germline V lookup: CDR1 LNHNV, CDR2 YYDKDF (reference sequence). V was clipped by 1 base and J by 0 bases, with 10 bases between them. CDR3 loop: CATSRGGYDSGNTIYF. The CDR3 DNA is TGTGCCACCAGCAGAGGAGGGTATGACTCTGGAAACACCATATATTTT.

This clonotype was seen ten or more times. V is TRBV20-1 and J is TRBJ1-1; maybe TRBD1 (5 bases). This CDR3 is 14 amino acids long. Germline V gives CDR1 DFQATT, CDR2 SNEGSKA (reference sequence). V dropped 3 bases and J dropped 0 bases, with 11 bases sitting between them. The CDR3 nucleotides are TGCAGTGCTAGCAGGGAGGGGATGAACACTGAAGCTTTCTTT. Translating it yields CSASREGMNTEAFF.

This clonotype came up a few times. The chain carries TRBV12-5 and TRBJ2-3, with 9 bases that match TRBD2. The CDR3 totals 16 residues. CDR1 and CDR2 from the germline V gene are LGHNT and FRNRAP. Unmatched junction bases numbered 6, after V lost 0 bases and J lost 5 bases. The chain's CDR3 is CASGLVAGGVGDTQYF. CDR3 bases: TGTGCTAGTGGTTTGGTAGCGGGAGGAGTTGGAGATACGCAGTATTTT.

This clonotype has a count of ten or more. V usage is TRBV20-1 and J usage is TRBJ2-7; D may be TRBD2 (6 bases). The CDR3 is made up of 13 amino acids. CDR1 is DFQATT, CDR2 SNEGSKA, per germline (reference sequence). V lost 3 bases to trimming and J lost 3 bases, with 12 bases between them. In nucleotides, the CDR3 is TGCAGTGCTAGGGGACTCCCCCTCTACGAGCAGTACTTC. The encoded protein is CSARGLPLYEQYF.

This clonotype was seen more than once but under ten times. The chain has TRBV30 and TRBJ1-1; D gene uncertain. Germline V gene data show CDR1 as GTSNPN and CDR2 as SVGIG (reference sequence). V was cut by 3 bases and J by 3 bases, with 8 bases left in between. The CDR3 has 12 amino acids. The CDR3 region is CAWSPLDTEAFF. The CDR3 coding sequence is TGTGCCTGGAGCCCTTTGGACACTGAAGCTTTCTTT.